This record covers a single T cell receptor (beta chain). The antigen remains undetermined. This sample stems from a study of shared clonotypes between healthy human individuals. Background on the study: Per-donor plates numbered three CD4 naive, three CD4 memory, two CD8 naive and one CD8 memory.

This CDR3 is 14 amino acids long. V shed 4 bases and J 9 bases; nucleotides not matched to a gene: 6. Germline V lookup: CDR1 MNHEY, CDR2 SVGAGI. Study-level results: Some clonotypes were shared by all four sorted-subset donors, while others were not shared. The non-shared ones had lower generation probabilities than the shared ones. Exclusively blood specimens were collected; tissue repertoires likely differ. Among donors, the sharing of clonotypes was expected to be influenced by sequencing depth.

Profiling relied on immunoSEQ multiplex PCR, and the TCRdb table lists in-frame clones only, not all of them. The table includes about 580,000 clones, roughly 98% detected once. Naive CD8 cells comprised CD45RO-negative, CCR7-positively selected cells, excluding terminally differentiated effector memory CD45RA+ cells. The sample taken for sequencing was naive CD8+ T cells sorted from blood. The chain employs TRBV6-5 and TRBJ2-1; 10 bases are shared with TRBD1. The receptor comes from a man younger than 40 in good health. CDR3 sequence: CASSFRQGAGEQFF. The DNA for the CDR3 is TGTGCCAGCAGTTTTCGACAGGGGGCGGGTGAGCAGTTCTTC.